This T cell receptor beta chain was captured by sequencing in a study of blood T cell repertoires in COVID-19. The overall study: Sample material is recorded as cDNA or gDNA derived from T cells, B-cell-depleted T cells, or PBMCs.

Germline V lookup: CDR1 LGHDT, CDR2 YNNKEL (reference sequence). The CDR3 covers 15 residues. After removal of 5 bases from V and 7 bases from J, the junction contained 7 bases not matched to a gene. Profiled with immunoSEQ multiplex PCR; TCRdb holds only in-frame clones, not every one. The table lists roughly 100,000 clones, about 89% of them singletons. The receptor was isolated from a man aged 45 to 65 with acute or convalescent COVID-19. J is TRBJ1-4 and V is TRBV3-1 (or the pseudogene TRBV3-2); 10 nucleotides line up with TRBD1. The sample comprised peripheral blood. CDR3 residues: CASSFRQGAGEKLFF. CDR3 in DNA: TGTGCCAGCAGCTTCCGACAGGGGGCAGGTGAAAAACTGTTTTTT.